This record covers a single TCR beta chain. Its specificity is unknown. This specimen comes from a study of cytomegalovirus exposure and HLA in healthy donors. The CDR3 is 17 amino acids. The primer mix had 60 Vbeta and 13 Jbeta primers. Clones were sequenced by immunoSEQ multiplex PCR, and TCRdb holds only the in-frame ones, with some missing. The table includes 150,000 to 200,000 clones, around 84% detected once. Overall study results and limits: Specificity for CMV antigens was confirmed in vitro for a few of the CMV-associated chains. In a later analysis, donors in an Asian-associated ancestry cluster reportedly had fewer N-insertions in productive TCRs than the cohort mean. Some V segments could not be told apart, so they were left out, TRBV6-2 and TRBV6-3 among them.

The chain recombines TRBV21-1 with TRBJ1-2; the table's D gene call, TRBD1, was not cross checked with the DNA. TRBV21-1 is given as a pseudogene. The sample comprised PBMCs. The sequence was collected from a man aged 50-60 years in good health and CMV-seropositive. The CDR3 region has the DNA TGTGCCAGCAGCAAAGGTTGTTGGGAACAGGGAAGCTATGGCTACACCTTC. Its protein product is CASSKGCWEQGSYGYTF.